This T cell receptor (beta chain) came from a study of blood T cells in healthy people across ages. Study-level points and caveats: Naive T cell percentage by flow cytometry tracked strongly with beta diversity.

Using a J-beta primer mix together with a sample-barcoded 5' primer, a second PCR was run for roughly 6 to 12 cycles. Via MiXCR, TCRdb re-called the 5' RACE reads, giving one row per CDR3 protein. The sample includes about 1.1 million distinct CDR3 sequences, more than 30% of them seen just once. In regard to this clonotype: What it binds is unknown.

In germline, CDR1 is SGHTA, CDR2 FQGNSA. V shed 6 bases and J shed 2 bases, with 12 bases lying between them. CDR3 length equals 14 residues. Sequenced input: blood. The rearrangement joins TRBV7-2 to TRBJ2-3; D may be TRBD1 (6 bases). The clonotype comes from a man younger than 30 in good health. CDR3 coding DNA: TGTGCCAGCAGGTACACAGGGTCCACAGATACGCAGTATTTT. Protein sequence: CASRYTGSTDTQYF.